Listed here are 10 T cell receptor beta chains from one sample, sequenced in a study of beta chain features in type 1 diabetes (dated by TCRdb to the late 2010s). The library was obtained by the immunoSEQ multiplex PCR assay. The entire isolated RNA was reverse transcribed using the High Capacity cDNA Reverse Transcription Kit, and thus expressed TCRB transcripts were sequenced. Held by TCRdb, this immuneACCESS table contains in-frame sequences only and omits some clones. Under half of the omission traces to an unresolved V gene where checked; the cause of the rest is unknown. This sample is represented by some 44,000 clones; approximately 49% of them were singletons. The ten largest clonotypes hold 0.2% to 0.3% of the sample. Material for sequencing was stem cell memory CD4+ T cells from blood. According to the study, the label for this sample's cell subset or site signals: stem cell-like memory CD4+ T cells. These receptors came from a woman in her twenties or thirties in good health.

The chain employs TRBV9 and TRBJ1-3; D unresolved. The V and J ends lost 4 bases and 2 bases respectively, with 10 bases between them. This CDR3 has 14 amino acids. Germline-derived CDR1 and CDR2 are SGDLS and YYNGEE. As DNA, the CDR3 is TGTGCCAGCAGCCCTAACGATCCTGGAAACACCATATATTTT. It is translated as CASSPNDPGNTIYF.

The chain is built from TRBV7-3 and TRBJ2-5; D is possibly TRBD2 (5 bases). This CDR3 comprises 14 residues. Germline V lookup: CDR1 SGHTA, CDR2 FQGTGA. With 2 bases removed from V and 1 base from J, the gap between germline ends came to 8 bases. CDR3 nucleotides: TGTGCCAGCAGCTTAGGCGGGTCCCAAGAGACCCAGTACTTC. Amino acid sequence: CASSLGGSQETQYF.

The chain joins TRBV28 to TRBJ1-2; 7 nucleotides agree with TRBD1. The V gene end was trimmed by 5 bases and the J gene end by 4 bases; junction bases not matched to a gene: 10. The CDR3 contains 15 residues. Looked up from germline, CDR1 is MDHEN and CDR2 is SYDVKM. CDR3 in DNA: TGTGCCAGCAGTCTGGGACAGCTGACCTCCTATGGCTACACCTTC. Translating gives CASSLGQLTSYGYTF.

The CDR3 protein is CASSPPFGVAVGIINEQFF. CDR3 bases: TGTGCCAGCAGCCCCCCTTTCGGGGTAGCCGTTGGGATAATCAATGAGCAGTTCTTC. J is TRBJ2-1 and V is TRBV13, with D perhaps TRBD2 (5 bases). Between the trimmed V and J ends, which lost 5 bases and 6 bases, there was a span of 29 bases. Per germline, CDR1 PRHDT and CDR2 FYEKMQ (reference sequence). This CDR3 has 19 amino acids.

The chain joins TRBV2 to TRBJ1-5; D is possibly TRBD1 (5 bases). V shed 2 bases and J shed 3 bases, with 8 bases lying between them. Germline V CDR1 and CDR2: SNHLY, FYNNEI. This CDR3 spans 14 amino acids. For the CDR3, the DNA is TGTGCCAGCAGTGAACAGGGTATCAATCAGCCCCAGCATTTT. Its protein product is CASSEQGINQPQHF.

This clone was seen a handful of times. The chain joins TRBV9 to TRBJ2-2; 7 bases agree with TRBD2. Trimming cost V 3 bases and J 2 bases; bases outside gene matches: 4. The CDR3 length is 15 residues. CDR1 and CDR2 (germline): SGDLS, YYNGEE. CDR3 coding DNA: TGTGCCAGCAGCGAACGCGGGGGTAACACCGGGGAGCTGTTTTTT. Translating it yields CASSERGGNTGELFF.

The chain is built from TRBV7-2 and TRBJ2-2; 7 bases are shared with TRBD2. Losses at the gene ends were 3 bases for V and 4 bases for J; bases not matched to a gene: 8. The V gene's germline CDR1 is SGHTA and CDR2 FQGNSA. CDR3 size: 16 residues. CDR3 sequence: CASSFYGGSVTGELFF. CDR3 nucleotide sequence: TGTGCCAGCAGCTTTTACGGCGGGAGTGTCACCGGGGAGCTGTTTTTT.

The gene calls are TRBV4-2 and TRBJ2-7; maybe TRBD2 (6 bases). Germline CDR1 and CDR2: LGHNA and YNFKEQ. V lost 3 bases and J 0 bases, leaving 12 bases between the germline ends. The CDR3 length is 15 residues. Written as DNA, the CDR3 is TGTGCCAGCAGCCATGAGGGACTTCCCTCCTACGAGCAGTACTTC. Residues: CASSHEGLPSYEQYF.

The rearrangement uses TRBV4-3 and TRBJ2-1; 12 nucleotides align to TRBD2. Looked up from germline, CDR1 is LGHNA and CDR2 is YSLEER. With 2 bases clipped from V and 9 bases from J, the junction kept 8 bases outside the gene matches. The CDR3 sequence is 16 residues long. CDR3 sequence (DNA): TGCGCCAGCAGCCAATCTAGCGGGAGGGTAGTGGGTGAGCAGTTCTTC. This encodes CASSQSSGRVVGEQFF.

This clone was recorded a few times. The V and J genes are TRBV2 and TRBJ2-3; 11 nucleotides match TRBD2. Trimming cost V 8 bases and J 7 bases; bases outside gene matches: 8. The CDR3 loop spans 14 amino acids. Germline V gene sequence: CDR1 SNHLY, CDR2 FYNNEI. CDR3 residues: CASVLAGGPHTQYF. The CDR3 DNA follows: TGTGCCAGCGTCCTAGCGGGAGGCCCACATACGCAGTATTTT.